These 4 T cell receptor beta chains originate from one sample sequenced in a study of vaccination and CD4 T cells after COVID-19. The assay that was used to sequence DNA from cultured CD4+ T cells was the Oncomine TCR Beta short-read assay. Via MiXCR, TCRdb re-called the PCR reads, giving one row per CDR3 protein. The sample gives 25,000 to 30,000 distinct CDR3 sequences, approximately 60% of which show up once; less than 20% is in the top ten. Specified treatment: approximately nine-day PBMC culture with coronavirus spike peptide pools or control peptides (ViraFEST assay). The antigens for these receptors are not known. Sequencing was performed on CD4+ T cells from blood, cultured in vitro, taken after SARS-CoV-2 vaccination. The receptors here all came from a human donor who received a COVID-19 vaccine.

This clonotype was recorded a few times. The CDR3 region has the DNA TGCAGTGCTAGAGATCTCGGGGGGGCACAGACGAGCTCCTACAATGAGCAGTTCTTC. This encodes CSARDLGGAQTSSYNEQFF. The chain has TRBV20-1 and TRBJ2-1; 8 bases map to TRBD2. Per the germline V gene, CDR1 is DFQATT and CDR2 is SNEGSKA (reference sequence). This CDR3 has 19 amino acids. Trimming at V came to 0 bases and at J to 0 bases, leaving 13 bases not matched to a gene.

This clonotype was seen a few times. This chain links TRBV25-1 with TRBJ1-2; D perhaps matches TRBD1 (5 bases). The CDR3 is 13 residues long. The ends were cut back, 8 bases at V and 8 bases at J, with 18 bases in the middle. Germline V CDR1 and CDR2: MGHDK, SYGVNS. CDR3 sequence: CASLRGGDGGYTF. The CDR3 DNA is TGTGCCAGCCTCCGGGGGGGGGATGGAGGCTACACCTTC.

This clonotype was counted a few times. This CDR3 reads CSANTPGVNSPLHF. The CDR3 nucleotides read TGCAGTGCCAACACCCCGGGGGTCAATTCACCCCTCCACTTT. The rearrangement uses TRBV20-1 and TRBJ1-6; the D gene is possibly TRBD1 (5 bases). This CDR3 has 14 amino acids. Per germline, CDR1 DFQATT and CDR2 SNEGSKA (reference sequence). V lost 6 bases to trimming and J lost 7 bases, with 16 bases between them.

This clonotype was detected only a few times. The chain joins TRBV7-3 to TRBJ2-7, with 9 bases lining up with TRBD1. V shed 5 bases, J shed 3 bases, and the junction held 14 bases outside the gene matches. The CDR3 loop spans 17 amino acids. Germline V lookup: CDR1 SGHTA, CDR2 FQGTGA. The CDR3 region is CASSHRGRGSGGYEQYF. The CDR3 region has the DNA TGTGCCAGCAGCCACAGGGGGCGCGGATCGGGGGGCTACGAGCAGTACTTC.